This T cell receptor beta chain was sequenced during a study of Ad26.COV2.S vaccination and SARS-CoV-2 variants. The overall study: Dosing was one shot or two shots 56 days apart.

The CDR3 runs to 16 residues. Trimming removed 0 bases at V and 4 bases at J, with 16 bases between. Germline V gene sequence: CDR1 SGDLS, CDR2 YYNGEE. TCRdb's table, derived via immunoSEQ multiplex PCR, lists solely in-frame clones and lacks some. Of around 450,000 clones detected, about nine tenths appear once; the ten largest clones hold about 1.5%. Noted treatment: approximately 18 received Ad26.COV2.S at low or high dose, single or two shots; 5 received placebo; per-sample allocation not given. The samples were gathered on day 63 after the first injection of vaccine or placebo. This Boston cohort included adults aged 18-55 years.

This receptor was taken from a person between 18 and 65 years old who received the Ad26.COV2.S COVID-19 vaccine or a placebo. The sample in question was peripheral blood, obtained in a trial of Ad26.COV2.S vaccine versus placebo. This chain connects TRBV9 to TRBJ1-2, with D possibly matching TRBD1 (6 bases). CDR3 nucleotides: TGTGCCAGCAGCGTAGAAGGGGGGGCCGGTGGCTATGGCTACACCTTC. As protein: CASSVEGGAGGYGYTF.